The 25 T cell receptor beta chains below all came from one sample that was sequenced in a study of T cell repertoires in cytomegalovirus infection. Their antigens are not known. TCRdb itself ran the reads through MiXCR, one entry per CDR3 protein. The table has about a million distinct CDR3 sequences, about a third seen once. The source material was cultured CD8+ T cells from PBMCs, sampled from culture after CMV antigen stimulation. All receptors derive from a human donor in good health (CMV status not recorded). Some clones in this sample may be carry-over from other donors' samples.

The chain links TRBV7-6 to TRBJ2-4, with 8 bases fitting TRBD1. Germline V CDR1 and CDR2: SGHVS, FNYEAQ. This CDR3 has 20 amino acids. Germline trimming cut 4 bases from V and 0 bases from J; bases unmatched to any gene: 17. CDR3 region: CASSWSRDRNPSGAKNIQYF. Written as DNA, the CDR3 is TGTGCCAGCAGCTGGAGCCGGGACAGGAACCCATCAGGAGCCAAAAACATTCAGTACTTC.

This clonotype was recorded a few times. The CDR3 coding sequence is TGTGCCAGCAGGCGGGAAGGGGCAATCAGTGAGCAGTTCTTC. It codes for CASRREGAISEQFF. The rearrangement uses TRBV2 and TRBJ2-1, with a possible D match to TRBD2 (6 bases). Germline V gene data show CDR1 as SNHLY and CDR2 as FYNNEI. CDR3 length equals 14 residues. V shed 6 bases and J shed 9 bases, with 18 bases lying between them. The full variable domain, with the rest looked up from reference TRBV2 and TRBJ2-1, is EPEVTQTPSHQVTQMGQEVILRCVPISNHLYFYWYRQILGQKVEFLVSFYNNEISEKSEIFDDQFSVERPDGSNFTLKIRSTKLEDSAMYFCASRREGAISEQFFGPGTRLTVL.

There are many counts of this clonotype. The rearrangement uses TRBV7-2 and TRBJ2-2, with 9 positions matching TRBD1. The germline CDR1 and CDR2 sequences are SGHTA and FQGNSA. This CDR3 spans 17 amino acids. With V trimmed by 4 bases and J by 5 bases, 11 bases remained unmatched. This chain's CDR3 is CASSSIGPDRGTGELFF. CDR3 sequence (DNA): TGTGCCAGCAGCTCCATCGGGCCCGACAGGGGGACCGGGGAGCTGTTTTTT.

This clonotype was seen at least ten times. The chain couples TRBV7-2 to TRBJ2-3, with 9 bases lining up with TRBD1. The length of the CDR3 is 15 residues. V dropped 1 base and J dropped 4; count of bases not matched to a gene: 3. The germline gives CDR1 SGHTA, CDR2 FQGNSA. The CDR3 is CASSLGQGGADTQYF. CDR3 nucleotides: TGTGCCAGCAGCTTAGGACAGGGGGGGGCAGATACGCAGTATTTT.

This clonotype has ten or more counts. The V gene is TRBV7-6, the J gene TRBJ2-2, with D perhaps TRBD1 (6 bases). This CDR3 comprises 17 residues. The ends were cut back, 0 bases at V and 3 bases at J, with 14 bases in the middle. Germline V lookup: CDR1 SGHVS, CDR2 FNYEAQ. CDR3 nucleotides: TGTGCCAGCAGCTTAGCAGGTCTCAGGGGAGACACCGGGGAGCTGTTTTTT. It translates to CASSLAGLRGDTGELFF.

This clonotype showed up many times. J is TRBJ1-2 and V is TRBV7-2, with D possibly matching TRBD1 (6 bases). V gave up 6 bases and J gave up 4 bases, with 12 bases separating them. This CDR3 has 13 residues. Looked up from germline, CDR1 is SGHTA and CDR2 is FQGNSA. The CDR3 nucleotides read TGTGCCAGCAGAACCGGACAGAGCTATGGCTACACCTTC. Translation: CASRTGQSYGYTF.

As for this clonotype: A junction boundary mismatches the germline segment, possibly from a read error. The rearrangement links TRBV6-5 to TRBJ2-2; D unclear. Germline CDR1 MNHEY, CDR2 SVGAGI. CDR3 length: 14 residues. CDR3 sequence: CANSKYTITGELFF. The CDR3 coding sequence is TGTGCCAACAGTAAGTACACGATCACCGGGGAGCTGTTTTTT.

This clonotype showed up just a few times. V usage is TRBV6-5 and J usage is TRBJ2-5, with D possibly called TRBD1 or TRBD2 (6 bases each). The CDR3 extends over 14 amino acids. The germline gives CDR1 MNHEY, CDR2 SVGAGI. Trimming took 6 bases from V and 2 from J, leaving 13 bases between them. The CDR3 region is CASRPQGLQETQYF. CDR3 nucleotide sequence: TGTGCCAGCAGACCACAGGGACTTCAAGAGACCCAGTACTTC.

The chain links TRBV5-1 to TRBJ1-1; unclear D gene. CDR3 length: 14 residues. From germline, CDR1 is SGHRS and CDR2 YFSETQ. V lost 0 bases to trimming and J lost 3 bases, with 9 bases between them. The CDR3 sequence is CASSLVQSDTEAFF. The CDR3 nucleotides are TGCGCCAGCAGCTTGGTGCAGTCCGACACTGAAGCTTTCTTT.

The J gene is TRBJ2-3, the V gene TRBV5-5; the D gene could be TRBD1 or TRBD2 (6 bases each). V was shortened by 7 bases and J by 4 bases, with 16 bases between the two germline ends. Germline V lookup: CDR1 SGHKS, CDR2 YYEKEE (reference sequence). The CDR3 spans 14 residues. DNA for the CDR3: TGTGCCAGCCTGGGGGGCCTAGATCCAGATACGCAGTATTTT. This codes for CASLGGLDPDTQYF.

This chain joins TRBV2 and TRBJ1-1; D not certain. Per germline, CDR1 SNHLY and CDR2 FYNNEI. The CDR3 consists of 12 residues. V dropped 8 bases and J dropped 3 bases, with 10 bases sitting between them. As DNA, the CDR3 is TGTGCCAGCGATCCCCAAGACACTGAAGCTTTCTTT. This translates into CASDPQDTEAFF.

The genes are TRBV19 and TRBJ1-1; 7 bases agree with TRBD1. There are 17 residues in the CDR3. With V trimmed by 0 bases and J by 0 bases, 7 bases remained unmatched. Germline CDR1 and CDR2: LNHDA and SQIVND (reference sequence). The CDR3 is CASSIDPDRTLNTEAFF. In DNA form, the CDR3 reads TGTGCCAGTAGTATAGATCCGGACAGGACGTTGAACACTGAAGCTTTCTTT.

This clonotype showed up just a few times. The rearrangement joins TRBV4-2 to TRBJ2-1, with no clear D. V was shortened by 4 bases and J by 6 bases, with 7 bases between the two germline ends. CDR3 length equals 12 residues. CDR1 is LGHNA, CDR2 YNFKEQ, per germline. The CDR3 sequence: CASSPKGNEQFF. The CDR3 nucleotides are TGTGCCAGCAGCCCAAAAGGCAATGAGCAGTTCTTC.

The gene calls are TRBV11-2 and TRBJ2-2; possibly TRBD1 for D (6 bases). The CDR3 spans 15 residues. V dropped 10 bases and J dropped 1 base, with 16 bases sitting between them. In germline, CDR1 is SGHAT, CDR2 FQNNGV. CDR3 nucleotide sequence: TGTGCCATCCGCCACGGGACACAGAACACCGGGGAGCTGTTTTTT. Protein: CAIRHGTQNTGELFF.

This clonotype was found a few times. This sequence joins TRBV7-9 and TRBJ2-7; D is undetermined. The germline V and J ends were trimmed by 2 bases and 2 bases, with 10 bases remaining between them. The CDR3 is 14 residues long. CDR1 and CDR2 from the germline V gene are SEHNR and FQNEAQ (reference sequence). As DNA, the CDR3 is TGTGCCAGCAGCTTAACCACCAACGCCTACGAGCAGTACTTC. It specifies CASSLTTNAYEQYF.

The chain employs TRBV19 and TRBJ2-7, with 9 bases lining up with TRBD1. V was clipped by 3 bases and J by 3 bases; unmatched bases: 3. Germline-derived CDR1 and CDR2 are LNHDA and SQIVND (reference sequence). The CDR3 is 14 residues long. The DNA for the CDR3 is TGTGCCAGTAGTATGGGACAGGGCCTCTACGAGCAGTACTTC. It encodes CASSMGQGLYEQYF.

The CDR3 coding sequence is TGTGCCAGTAGTATGCGCGGGGAAGTACCGAACACTGAAGCTTTCTTT. Protein sequence: CASSMRGEVPNTEAFF. The chain employs TRBV19 and TRBJ1-1; D is unclear. The germline V and J ends were trimmed by 3 bases and 1 base, with 15 bases remaining between them. Per germline, CDR1 LNHDA and CDR2 SQIVND (reference sequence). The CDR3 runs to 16 residues.

This clonotype was seen more than once but under ten times. The gene calls are TRBV15 and TRBJ1-4; 8 positions agree with TRBD1. In germline, CDR1 is LNHNV, CDR2 YYDKDF (reference sequence). V lost 3 bases to trimming and J lost 3 bases; unmatched junction nucleotides: 9. This CDR3 comprises 17 residues. The DNA of the CDR3 is TGTGCCACCAGCAGTGAGGGGCAGGGGGCGGCTAATGAAAAACTGTTTTTT. Its protein product is CATSSEGQGAANEKLFF.

The table lists this clonotype with a few counts. CDR3 sequence (DNA): TGTGCCAGCAGCGCTCCCTGGGGGCACTCCTACAATGAGCAGTTCTTC. Residues: CASSAPWGHSYNEQFF. The chain joins TRBV4-2 to TRBJ2-1, with D possibly TRBD1 on 6 matching bases. The CDR3 is made up of 16 amino acids. Germline V gene sequence: CDR1 LGHNA, CDR2 YNFKEQ. V was pared by 5 bases and J by 0 bases, with 14 bases between.

This sequence joins TRBV15 and TRBJ2-5; D gene unclear. The CDR3 is made up of 15 amino acids. V lost 0 bases, J lost 2 bases, and 10 bases lay in between. Germline lookup yields CDR1 LNHNV and CDR2 YYDKDF (reference sequence). CDR3: CATSRDRVGQETQYF. The CDR3 DNA reads as TGTGCCACCAGCAGAGATCGGGTGGGTCAAGAGACCCAGTACTTC. The entire variable domain, with the rest obtained from reference TRBV15 and TRBJ2-5, is as follows: DAMVIQNPRYQVTQFGKPVTLSCSQTLNHNVMYWYQQKSSQAPKLLFHYYDKDFNNEADTPDNFQSRRPNTSFCFLDIRSPGLGDTAMYLCATSRDRVGQETQYFGPGTRLLVL.

This clonotype is a singleton in its sample. Being one base from a much bigger clone, this may be a read error. J is TRBJ2-5 and V is TRBV12-3 or TRBV12-4, with 9 bases matching TRBD2. This CDR3 is built from 15 residues. V lost 3 bases and J lost 5; bases outside the gene matches: 7. The CDR3 sequence: CASSFETSGSETQYF. DNA for the CDR3: TGTGCCAGCAGTTTCGAGACTAGCGGTTCGGAGACCCAGTACTTC.

There are a few counts of this clonotype. This chain links TRBV6-1 with TRBJ2-3; possibly TRBD2 for D (5 bases). Germline CDR1 is MNHNS and CDR2 is SASEGT. Trimming left V 3 bases short and J 1 base short, with 11 bases between. The CDR3 has 15 residues. CDR3 amino acids: CASSDPGKGTDTQYF. DNA for the CDR3: TGTGCCAGCAGTGATCCGGGGAAGGGCACAGATACGCAGTATTTT.

This clonotype was picked up many times. J is TRBJ2-1 and V is TRBV7-2; 9 bases map to TRBD1. The V and J ends lost 5 bases and 1 base, in that order; junction bases with no gene match: 3. The CDR3 has 15 amino acids. Germline V gene lookup returns CDR1 SGHTA and CDR2 FQGNSA. DNA for the CDR3: TGTGCCAGCAGCCCCGGACAGGGGTCCTACAATGAGCAGTTCTTC. Its translation is CASSPGQGSYNEQFF. The complete variable domain, with remaining parts taken from reference TRBV7-2 and TRBJ2-1, reads GAGVSQSPSNKVTEKGKDVELRCDPISGHTALYWYRQSLGQGLEFLIYFQGNSAPDKSGLPSDRFSAERTGGSVSTLTIQRTQQEDSAVYLCASSPGQGSYNEQFFGPGTRLTVL.

Regarding this clonotype: One junction end disagrees with the germline gene, perhaps due to a read error. The rearrangement links TRBV7-6 to TRBJ2-1; 11 nucleotides line up with TRBD2. Germline V CDR1 and CDR2: SGHVS, FNYEAQ. CDR3 length: 16 amino acids. Here the CDR3 reads CVSRWTSGSSYNEQFF. Written as DNA, the CDR3 is TGTGTCAGCAGGTGGACTAGCGGGTCATCCTACAATGAGCAGTTCTTC. The full variable domain, rest sourced from reference TRBV7-6 and TRBJ2-1, is GAGVSQSPRYKVTKRGQDVALRCDPISGHVSLYWYRQALGQGPEFLTYFNYEAQQDKSGLPNDRFSAERPEGSISTLTIQRTEQRDSAMYRCVSRWTSGSSYNEQFFGPGTRLTVL.

The rearrangement joins TRBV10-3 to TRBJ2-4; D call uncertain. CDR1 and CDR2 (germline): ENHRY, SYGVKD. The CDR3 loop spans 18 amino acids. V was shortened by 3 bases and J by 0 bases, with 18 bases between the two germline ends. The CDR3 DNA follows: TGTGCCATCAGTGATGGGCCTATTTTGGAGCTAGCCAAAAACATTCAGTACTTC. Amino acid sequence: CAISDGPILELAKNIQYF.